This TCR beta chain originates from a study of post-analysis software for immune sequencing data. Study-level findings and limits: Significantly lower normalized Chao1 diversity was found in patients with multiple sclerosis relative to controls. Included in a set of about five TRBV segments more frequent in patients than controls were TRBV5-6, TRBV5-1 and TRBV20-1. Those samples that were prepared in the same batch co-clustered strongly by F measure.

A word on this clonotype: Its matching antigen is unknown.

This CDR3 is built from 17 residues. Per germline, CDR1 DFQATT and CDR2 SNEGSKA (reference sequence). The J segment lost 0 bases and the V segment lost 3 bases, leaving 11 bases of the junction unmatched. Unique molecular identifiers tagged the TCR beta cDNA libraries. TCRdb recomputed calls from the PCR reads with MiXCR, one row per CDR3 protein. The sample has approximately 690,000 distinct CDR3 sequences, approximately 60% seen once; the top ten hold around 11%. This chain uses TRBV20-1 with TRBJ2-3, with TRBD1 matching 8 bases. The specimen sequenced was blood. The source of this sequence is a girl aged 2-10 years with multiple sclerosis. DNA of the CDR3: TGCAGTGCTAGTCCCGGACAGGGATTGGGGAGCACAGATACGCAGTATTTT. It specifies CSASPGQGLGSTDTQYF.